These T cell receptor beta chains were read from a single sample in a study of blood T cells in healthy people across ages. TCRdb re-analysed the 5' RACE reads in MiXCR, keeping a single row per CDR3 protein. Of fewer than 1,000,000 distinct CDR3 sequences listed, approximately 48% are singletons. The source material was blood. These receptors originate from a man in his sixties in good health. CDR3s leave out the opening cysteine and the closing phenylalanine or tryptophan. Expanded clones are given a class, and other clones once, few, many or no size at all.

TRBV11-2	-	TRBJ2-7	ASSSGVGDEQY
TRBV27	-	TRBJ1-1	ASSLDYPGRTEAF
TRBV6-2/TRBV6-3	many	TRBJ2-2	ASSYGYNRELF
TRBV20-1	few	TRBJ1-1	SARSGTEAF
TRBV4-1	-	TRBJ2-1	ASSHVDRYNEQF
TRBV20-1	-	TRBJ2-7	SAGGRGALDEQY
TRBV20-1	-	TRBJ1-6	SARDRMGGNSPLH
TRBV20-1	few	TRBJ1-4	SAPGPDEKLF
TRBV29-1	-	TRBJ2-5	SVDVVAGDRVTQY
TRBV5-1	few	TRBJ2-7	ASSLTFGNSYEQY
TRBV5-5	few	TRBJ2-7	ASSLGGGRLLYEQY
TRBV6-5	-	TRBJ1-1	ASKRQMNTEAF
TRBV20-1	few	TRBJ2-7	SARAASGGSSSYEQY
TRBV20-1	few	TRBJ1-2	SARQGVYGYT
TRBV6-6	-	TRBJ1-6	ASRTGGSSPLH
TRBV10-3	many	TRBJ2-7	AISDGGRRRSYEQY
TRBV9	-	TRBJ2-7	ASSIGQSTYEQY
TRBV5-1	-	TRBJ1-1	ARVLQEHTEAF
TRBV6-2/TRBV6-3	many	TRBJ2-4	ASSTRPGGKNIQY
TRBV7-9	-	TRBJ2-1	ASSLGGAASNEQF
TRBV6-1	-	TRBJ2-5	ASSDDRGETQY
TRBV5-1	-	TRBJ2-5	TSSSEDPQETQY
TRBV15	-	TRBJ2-5	ATSIARQETQY
TRBV7-2	-	-	ASSLHASQETQY
TRBV20-1	-	TRBJ1-2	SALGQGGDNYGYT
TRBV29-1	-	TRBJ2-7	SVWAGEESYEQY
TRBV20-1	few	TRBJ2-1	SAFSANSYNEQF
TRBV6-5	-	TRBJ2-1	ASSYSRRGDNEQF
TRBV6-2/TRBV6-3	few	TRBJ2-5	ASSYYGIEETQY
TRBV6-2/TRBV6-3	-	TRBJ2-1	TSSSPQPAYNEQF
TRBV5-1	-	TRBJ2-1	ASSPPAPHEQF
TRBV12-3/TRBV12-4	-	TRBJ1-1	ASRLPGQKNTEAF
TRBV7-2	-	TRBJ2-1	ASSLGSPAGF
TRBV14	few	TRBJ1-4	ASSPLGQSLF
TRBV7-2	many	TRBJ2-3	ASSLGASTDTQY
TRBV20-1	many	TRBJ2-5	SAKYSTRGQETQY
TRBV9	many	TRBJ2-7	ASSVEGYEQY
TRBV28	few	TRBJ2-2	ATLYQTSAGELF
TRBV3-1	-	TRBJ2-3	ASSQGVFGTDTQY